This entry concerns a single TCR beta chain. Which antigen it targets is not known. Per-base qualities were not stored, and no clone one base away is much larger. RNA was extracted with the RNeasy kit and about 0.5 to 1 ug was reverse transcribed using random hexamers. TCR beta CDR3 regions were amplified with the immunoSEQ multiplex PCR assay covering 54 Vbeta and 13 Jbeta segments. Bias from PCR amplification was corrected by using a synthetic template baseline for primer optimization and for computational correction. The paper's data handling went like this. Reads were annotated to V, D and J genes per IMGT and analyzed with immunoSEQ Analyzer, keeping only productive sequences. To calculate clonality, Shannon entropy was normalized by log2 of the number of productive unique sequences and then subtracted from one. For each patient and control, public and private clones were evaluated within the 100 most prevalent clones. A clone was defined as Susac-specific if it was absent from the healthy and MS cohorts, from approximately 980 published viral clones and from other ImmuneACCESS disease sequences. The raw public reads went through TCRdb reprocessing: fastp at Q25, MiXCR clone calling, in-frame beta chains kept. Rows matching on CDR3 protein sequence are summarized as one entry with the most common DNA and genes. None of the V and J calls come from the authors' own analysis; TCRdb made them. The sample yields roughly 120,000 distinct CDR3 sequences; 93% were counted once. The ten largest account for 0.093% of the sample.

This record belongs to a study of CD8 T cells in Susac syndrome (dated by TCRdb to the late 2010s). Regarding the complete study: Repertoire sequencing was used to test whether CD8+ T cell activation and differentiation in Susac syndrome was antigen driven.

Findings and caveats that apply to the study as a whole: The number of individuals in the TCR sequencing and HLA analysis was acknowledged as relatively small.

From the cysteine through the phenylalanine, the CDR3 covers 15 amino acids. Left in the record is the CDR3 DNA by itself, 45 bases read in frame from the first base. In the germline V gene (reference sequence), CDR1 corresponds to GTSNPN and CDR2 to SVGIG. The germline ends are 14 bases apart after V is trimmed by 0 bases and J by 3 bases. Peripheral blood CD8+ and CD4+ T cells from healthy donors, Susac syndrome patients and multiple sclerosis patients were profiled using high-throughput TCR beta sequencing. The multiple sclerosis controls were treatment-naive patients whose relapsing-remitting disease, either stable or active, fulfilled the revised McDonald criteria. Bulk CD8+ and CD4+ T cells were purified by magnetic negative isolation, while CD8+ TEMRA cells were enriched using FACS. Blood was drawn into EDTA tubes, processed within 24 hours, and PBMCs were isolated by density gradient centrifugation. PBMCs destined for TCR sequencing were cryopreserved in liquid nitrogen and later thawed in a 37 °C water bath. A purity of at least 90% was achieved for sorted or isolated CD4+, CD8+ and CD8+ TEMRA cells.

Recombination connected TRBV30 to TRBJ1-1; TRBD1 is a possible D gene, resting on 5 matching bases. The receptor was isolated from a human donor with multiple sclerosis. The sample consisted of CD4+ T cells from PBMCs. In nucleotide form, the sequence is TGTGCCTGGAGTGTTTCTCACCCCAGGGACACTGAAGCTTTCTTT. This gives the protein CAWSVSHPRDTEAFF.